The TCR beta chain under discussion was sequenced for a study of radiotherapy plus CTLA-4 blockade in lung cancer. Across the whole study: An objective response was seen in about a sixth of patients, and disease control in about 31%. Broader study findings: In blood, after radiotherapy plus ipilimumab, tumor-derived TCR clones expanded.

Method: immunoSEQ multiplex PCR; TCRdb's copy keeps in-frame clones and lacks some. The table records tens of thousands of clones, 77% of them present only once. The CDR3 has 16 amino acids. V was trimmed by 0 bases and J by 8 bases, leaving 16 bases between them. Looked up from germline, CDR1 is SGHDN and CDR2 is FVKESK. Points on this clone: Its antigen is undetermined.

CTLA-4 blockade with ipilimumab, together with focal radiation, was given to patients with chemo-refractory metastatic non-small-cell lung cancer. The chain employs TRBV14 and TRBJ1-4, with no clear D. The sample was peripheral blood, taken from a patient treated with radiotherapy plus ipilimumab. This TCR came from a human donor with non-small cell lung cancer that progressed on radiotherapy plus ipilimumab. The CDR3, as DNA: TGTGCCAGCAGCCAAGATGGTCCCGGTCGAGGGGAAAAACTGTTTTTT. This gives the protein CASSQDGPGRGEKLFF.